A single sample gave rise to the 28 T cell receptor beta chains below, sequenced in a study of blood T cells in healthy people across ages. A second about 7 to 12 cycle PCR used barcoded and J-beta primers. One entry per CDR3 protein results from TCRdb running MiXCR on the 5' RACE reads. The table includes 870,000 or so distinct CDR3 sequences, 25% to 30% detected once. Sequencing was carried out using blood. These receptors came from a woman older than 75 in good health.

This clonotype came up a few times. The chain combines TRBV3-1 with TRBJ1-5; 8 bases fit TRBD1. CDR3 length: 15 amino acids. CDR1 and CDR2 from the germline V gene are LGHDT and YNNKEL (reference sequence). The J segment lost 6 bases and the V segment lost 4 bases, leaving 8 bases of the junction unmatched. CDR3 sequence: CASSRGQGLGQPQHF. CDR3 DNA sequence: TGTGCCAGCAGCCGAGGACAGGGCTTAGGTCAGCCCCAGCATTTT. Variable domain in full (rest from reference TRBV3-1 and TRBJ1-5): DTAVSQTPKYLVTQMGNDKSIKCEQNLGHDTMYWYKQDSKKFLKIMFSYNNKELIINETVPNRFSPKSPDKAHLNLHINSLELGDSAVYFCASSRGQGLGQPQHFGDGTRLSIL.

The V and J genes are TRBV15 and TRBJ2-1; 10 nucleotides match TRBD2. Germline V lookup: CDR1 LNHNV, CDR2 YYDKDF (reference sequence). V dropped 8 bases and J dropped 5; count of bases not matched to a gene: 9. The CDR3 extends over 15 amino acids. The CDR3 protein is CATATRTSGNNEQFF. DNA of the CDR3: TGTGCCACCGCGACAAGAACTAGCGGGAACAATGAGCAGTTCTTC.

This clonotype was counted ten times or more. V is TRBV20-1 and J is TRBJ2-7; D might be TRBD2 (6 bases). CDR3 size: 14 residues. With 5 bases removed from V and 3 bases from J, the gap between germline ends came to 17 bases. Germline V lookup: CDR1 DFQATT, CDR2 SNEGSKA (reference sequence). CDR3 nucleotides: TGCAGTGCTGGCCCCCGGCAGGGAGGCTACGAGCAGTACTTC. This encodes CSAGPRQGGYEQYF.

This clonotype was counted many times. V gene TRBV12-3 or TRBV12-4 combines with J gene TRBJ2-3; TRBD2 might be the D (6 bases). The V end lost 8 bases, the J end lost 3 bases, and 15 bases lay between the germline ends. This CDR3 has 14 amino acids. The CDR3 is CASHPGDGTDTQYF. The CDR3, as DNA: TGTGCCAGCCACCCGGGGGACGGAACAGATACGCAGTATTTT.

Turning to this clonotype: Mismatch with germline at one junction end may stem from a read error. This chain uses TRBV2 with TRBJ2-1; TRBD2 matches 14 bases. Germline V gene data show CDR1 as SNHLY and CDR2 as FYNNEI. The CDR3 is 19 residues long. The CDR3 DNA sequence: TGCGCCAGCGGTGATCTTCGGACTAGCGGGGGGCGCTCCTACAATGAGCAGTTCTTC. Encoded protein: CASGDLRTSGGRSYNEQFF.

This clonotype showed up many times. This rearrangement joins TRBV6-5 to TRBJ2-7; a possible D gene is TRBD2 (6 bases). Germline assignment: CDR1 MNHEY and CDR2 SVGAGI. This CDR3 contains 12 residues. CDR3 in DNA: TGTGCAAGCGGGTATAGGGGCTACGAGCAGTACTTC. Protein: CASGYRGYEQYF.

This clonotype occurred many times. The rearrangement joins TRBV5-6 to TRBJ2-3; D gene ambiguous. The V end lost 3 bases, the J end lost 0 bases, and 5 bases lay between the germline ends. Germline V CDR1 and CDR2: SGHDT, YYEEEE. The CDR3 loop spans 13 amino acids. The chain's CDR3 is CASSSVSTDTQYF. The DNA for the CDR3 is TGTGCCAGCAGCTCGGTAAGCACAGATACGCAGTATTTT.

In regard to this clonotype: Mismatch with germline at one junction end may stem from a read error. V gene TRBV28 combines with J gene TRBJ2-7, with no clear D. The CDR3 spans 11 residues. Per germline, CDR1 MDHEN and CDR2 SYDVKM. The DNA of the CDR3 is TGTGCCGGCAGTTCTGCCTACGAGCAGTACTTC. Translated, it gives CAGSSAYEQYF.

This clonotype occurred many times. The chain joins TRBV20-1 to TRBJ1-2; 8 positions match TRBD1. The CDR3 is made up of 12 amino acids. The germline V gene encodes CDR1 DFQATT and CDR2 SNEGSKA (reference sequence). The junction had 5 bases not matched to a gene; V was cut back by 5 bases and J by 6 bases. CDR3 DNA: TGCAGTGCTGGACAGGGTCGGGATGGCTACACCTTC. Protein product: CSAGQGRDGYTF.

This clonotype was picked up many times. In DNA form, the CDR3 reads TGTGCCAGCTCACCTCGTCGACAGATCCCTTCCAAAAACATTCAGTACTTC. This codes for CASSPRRQIPSKNIQYF. This chain uses TRBV18 with TRBJ2-4; perhaps TRBD1 as D (5 bases). The CDR3 is 17 amino acids. V was pared by 3 bases and J by 2 bases, with 17 bases between. The germline V gene encodes CDR1 KGHSH and CDR2 LQKENI.

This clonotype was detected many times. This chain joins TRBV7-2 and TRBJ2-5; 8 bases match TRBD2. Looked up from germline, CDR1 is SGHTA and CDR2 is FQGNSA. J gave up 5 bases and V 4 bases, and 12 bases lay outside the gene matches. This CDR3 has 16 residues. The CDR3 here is CASSSTGGRYPETQYF. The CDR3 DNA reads TGTGCCAGCAGCTCCACGGGGGGGCGGTACCCTGAGACCCAGTACTTC. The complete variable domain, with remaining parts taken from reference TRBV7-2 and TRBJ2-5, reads GAGVSQSPSNKVTEKGKDVELRCDPISGHTALYWYRQSLGQGLEFLIYFQGNSAPDKSGLPSDRFSAERTGGSVSTLTIQRTQQEDSAVYLCASSSTGGRYPETQYFGPGTRLLVL.

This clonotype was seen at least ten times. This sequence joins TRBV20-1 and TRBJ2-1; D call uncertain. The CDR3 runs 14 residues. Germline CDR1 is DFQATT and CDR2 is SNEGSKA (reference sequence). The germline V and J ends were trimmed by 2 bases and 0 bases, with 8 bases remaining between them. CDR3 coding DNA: TGCAGTGCTAGAACAACGAGCTCCTACAATGAGCAGTTCTTC. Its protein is CSARTTSSYNEQFF.

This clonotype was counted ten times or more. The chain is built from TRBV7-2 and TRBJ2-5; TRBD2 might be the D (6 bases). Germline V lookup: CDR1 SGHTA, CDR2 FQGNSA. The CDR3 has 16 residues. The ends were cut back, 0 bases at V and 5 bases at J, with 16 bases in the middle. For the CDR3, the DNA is TGTGCCAGCAGCTTAGCGCAGGTCAGGGCGGGGGAGACCCAGTACTTC. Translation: CASSLAQVRAGETQYF. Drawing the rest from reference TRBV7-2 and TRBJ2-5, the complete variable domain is GAGVSQSPSNKVTEKGKDVELRCDPISGHTALYWYRQSLGQGLEFLIYFQGNSAPDKSGLPSDRFSAERTGGSVSTLTIQRTQQEDSAVYLCASSLAQVRAGETQYFGPGTRLLVL.

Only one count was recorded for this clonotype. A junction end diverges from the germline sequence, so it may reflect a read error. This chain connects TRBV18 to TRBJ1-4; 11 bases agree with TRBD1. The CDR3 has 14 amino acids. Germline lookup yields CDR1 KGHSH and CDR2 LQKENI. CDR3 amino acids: CARSQDRGREKLFF. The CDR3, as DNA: TGTGCCCGCTCACAGGACAGGGGGCGTGAAAAACTGTTTTTT.

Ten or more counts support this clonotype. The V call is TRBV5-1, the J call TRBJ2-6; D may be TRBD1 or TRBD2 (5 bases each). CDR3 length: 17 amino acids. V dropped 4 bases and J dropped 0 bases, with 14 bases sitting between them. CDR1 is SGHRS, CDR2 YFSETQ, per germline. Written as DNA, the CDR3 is TGCGCCAGCAGCCCGGGACCTCCCAGCTCTGGGGCCAACGTCCTGACTTTC. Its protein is CASSPGPPSSGANVLTF.

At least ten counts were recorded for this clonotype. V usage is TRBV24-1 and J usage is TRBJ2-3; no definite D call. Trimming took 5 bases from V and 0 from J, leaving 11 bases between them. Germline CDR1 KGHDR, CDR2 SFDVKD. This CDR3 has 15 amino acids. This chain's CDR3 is CATSAPAFSTDTQYF. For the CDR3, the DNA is TGTGCCACCAGTGCCCCCGCATTTAGCACAGATACGCAGTATTTT.

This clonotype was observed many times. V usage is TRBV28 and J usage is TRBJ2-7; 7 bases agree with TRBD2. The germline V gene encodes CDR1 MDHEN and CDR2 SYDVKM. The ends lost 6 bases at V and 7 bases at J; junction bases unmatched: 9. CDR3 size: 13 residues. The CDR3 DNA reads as TGTGCCAGCAGCTCGGTGGGGAGGGTTGAGCAGTACTTC. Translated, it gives CASSSVGRVEQYF.

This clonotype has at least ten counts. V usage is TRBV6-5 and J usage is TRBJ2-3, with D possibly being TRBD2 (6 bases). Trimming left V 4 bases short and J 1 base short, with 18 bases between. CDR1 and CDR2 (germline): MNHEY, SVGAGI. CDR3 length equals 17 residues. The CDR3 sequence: CASSSTMAGYGTDTQYF. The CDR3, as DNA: TGTGCCAGCAGTTCCACAATGGCGGGGTATGGCACAGATACGCAGTATTTT.

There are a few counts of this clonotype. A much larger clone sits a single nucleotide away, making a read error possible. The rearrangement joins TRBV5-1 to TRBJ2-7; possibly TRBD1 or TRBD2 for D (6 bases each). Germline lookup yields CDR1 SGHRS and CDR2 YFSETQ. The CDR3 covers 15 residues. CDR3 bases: TGCGCCAGCAGCTTTCGAGGGGGGTCTGCCTACGAGCGGTACTTC. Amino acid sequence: CASSFRGGSAYERYF.

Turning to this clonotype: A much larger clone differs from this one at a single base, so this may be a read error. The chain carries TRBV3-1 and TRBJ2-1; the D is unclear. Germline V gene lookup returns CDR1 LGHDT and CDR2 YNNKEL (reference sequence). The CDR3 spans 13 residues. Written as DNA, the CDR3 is TGTGCCAGCAGCCAGAGTTCACGGAATGCGCAGTTCTTC. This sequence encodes CASSQSSRNAQFF.

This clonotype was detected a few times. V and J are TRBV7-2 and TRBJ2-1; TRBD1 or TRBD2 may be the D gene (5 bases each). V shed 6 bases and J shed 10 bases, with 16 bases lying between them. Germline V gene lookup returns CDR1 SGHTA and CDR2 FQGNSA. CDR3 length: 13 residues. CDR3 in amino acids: CASREVGASEQFF. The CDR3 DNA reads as TGTGCCAGCAGGGAGGTAGGGGCGTCCGAGCAGTTCTTC.

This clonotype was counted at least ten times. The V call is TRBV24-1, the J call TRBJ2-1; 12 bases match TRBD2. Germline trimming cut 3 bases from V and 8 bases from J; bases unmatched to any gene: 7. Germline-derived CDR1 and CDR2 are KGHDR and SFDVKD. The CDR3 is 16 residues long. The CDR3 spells CATSDPPASGGDEQFF. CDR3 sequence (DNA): TGTGCCACCAGTGATCCACCGGCTAGCGGGGGGGATGAGCAGTTCTTC.

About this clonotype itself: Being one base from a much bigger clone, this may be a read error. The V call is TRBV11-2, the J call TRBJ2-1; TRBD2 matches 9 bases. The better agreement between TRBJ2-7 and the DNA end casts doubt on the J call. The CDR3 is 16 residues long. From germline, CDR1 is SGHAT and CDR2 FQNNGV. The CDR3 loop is CASSQIAGEIYNEQYF. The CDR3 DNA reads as TGTGCCAGCAGCCAAATAGCGGGGGAAATCTACAATGAGCAGTACTTC.

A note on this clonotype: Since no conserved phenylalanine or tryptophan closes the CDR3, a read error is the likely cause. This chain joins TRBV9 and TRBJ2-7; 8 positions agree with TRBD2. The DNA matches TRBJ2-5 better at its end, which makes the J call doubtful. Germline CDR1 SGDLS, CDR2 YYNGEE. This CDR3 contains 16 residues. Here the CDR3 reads CASSQGPSGSKETQYC. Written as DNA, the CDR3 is TGTGCCAGCAGCCAGGGGCCTAGCGGGTCCAAAGAGACCCAGTACTGC.

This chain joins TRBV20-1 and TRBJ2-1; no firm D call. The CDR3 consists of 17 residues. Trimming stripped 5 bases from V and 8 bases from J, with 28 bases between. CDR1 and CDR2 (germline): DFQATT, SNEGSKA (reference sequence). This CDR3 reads CSAGRTTGSRPSDEQFF. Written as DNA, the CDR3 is TGCAGTGCTGGAAGGACGACCGGGTCCCGGCCGAGCGATGAGCAGTTCTTC.

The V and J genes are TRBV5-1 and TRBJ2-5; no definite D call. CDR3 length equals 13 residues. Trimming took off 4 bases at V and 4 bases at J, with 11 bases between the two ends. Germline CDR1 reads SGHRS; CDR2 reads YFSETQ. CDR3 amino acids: CASSQASGETQYF. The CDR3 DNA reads TGCGCCAGCAGCCAAGCATCCGGAGAGACCCAGTACTTC.

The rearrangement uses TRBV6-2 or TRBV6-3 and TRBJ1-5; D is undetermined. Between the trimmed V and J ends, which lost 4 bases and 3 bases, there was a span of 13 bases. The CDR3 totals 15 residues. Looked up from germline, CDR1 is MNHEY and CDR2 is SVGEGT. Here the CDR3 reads CASSSRTVPNQPQHF. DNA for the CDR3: TGTGCCAGCAGTTCCAGGACGGTTCCCAATCAGCCCCAGCATTTT.

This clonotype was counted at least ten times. The CDR3 nucleotides are TGCGCCAGCACCCCGGGACAGGGGCCGGGCGAGCAGTACTTC. Protein: CASTPGQGPGEQYF. The gene calls are TRBV5-1 and TRBJ2-7; TRBD1 aligns across 10 bases. V dropped 6 bases and J dropped 6; count of bases not matched to a gene: 9. Germline lookup yields CDR1 SGHRS and CDR2 YFSETQ. CDR3 size: 14 residues.